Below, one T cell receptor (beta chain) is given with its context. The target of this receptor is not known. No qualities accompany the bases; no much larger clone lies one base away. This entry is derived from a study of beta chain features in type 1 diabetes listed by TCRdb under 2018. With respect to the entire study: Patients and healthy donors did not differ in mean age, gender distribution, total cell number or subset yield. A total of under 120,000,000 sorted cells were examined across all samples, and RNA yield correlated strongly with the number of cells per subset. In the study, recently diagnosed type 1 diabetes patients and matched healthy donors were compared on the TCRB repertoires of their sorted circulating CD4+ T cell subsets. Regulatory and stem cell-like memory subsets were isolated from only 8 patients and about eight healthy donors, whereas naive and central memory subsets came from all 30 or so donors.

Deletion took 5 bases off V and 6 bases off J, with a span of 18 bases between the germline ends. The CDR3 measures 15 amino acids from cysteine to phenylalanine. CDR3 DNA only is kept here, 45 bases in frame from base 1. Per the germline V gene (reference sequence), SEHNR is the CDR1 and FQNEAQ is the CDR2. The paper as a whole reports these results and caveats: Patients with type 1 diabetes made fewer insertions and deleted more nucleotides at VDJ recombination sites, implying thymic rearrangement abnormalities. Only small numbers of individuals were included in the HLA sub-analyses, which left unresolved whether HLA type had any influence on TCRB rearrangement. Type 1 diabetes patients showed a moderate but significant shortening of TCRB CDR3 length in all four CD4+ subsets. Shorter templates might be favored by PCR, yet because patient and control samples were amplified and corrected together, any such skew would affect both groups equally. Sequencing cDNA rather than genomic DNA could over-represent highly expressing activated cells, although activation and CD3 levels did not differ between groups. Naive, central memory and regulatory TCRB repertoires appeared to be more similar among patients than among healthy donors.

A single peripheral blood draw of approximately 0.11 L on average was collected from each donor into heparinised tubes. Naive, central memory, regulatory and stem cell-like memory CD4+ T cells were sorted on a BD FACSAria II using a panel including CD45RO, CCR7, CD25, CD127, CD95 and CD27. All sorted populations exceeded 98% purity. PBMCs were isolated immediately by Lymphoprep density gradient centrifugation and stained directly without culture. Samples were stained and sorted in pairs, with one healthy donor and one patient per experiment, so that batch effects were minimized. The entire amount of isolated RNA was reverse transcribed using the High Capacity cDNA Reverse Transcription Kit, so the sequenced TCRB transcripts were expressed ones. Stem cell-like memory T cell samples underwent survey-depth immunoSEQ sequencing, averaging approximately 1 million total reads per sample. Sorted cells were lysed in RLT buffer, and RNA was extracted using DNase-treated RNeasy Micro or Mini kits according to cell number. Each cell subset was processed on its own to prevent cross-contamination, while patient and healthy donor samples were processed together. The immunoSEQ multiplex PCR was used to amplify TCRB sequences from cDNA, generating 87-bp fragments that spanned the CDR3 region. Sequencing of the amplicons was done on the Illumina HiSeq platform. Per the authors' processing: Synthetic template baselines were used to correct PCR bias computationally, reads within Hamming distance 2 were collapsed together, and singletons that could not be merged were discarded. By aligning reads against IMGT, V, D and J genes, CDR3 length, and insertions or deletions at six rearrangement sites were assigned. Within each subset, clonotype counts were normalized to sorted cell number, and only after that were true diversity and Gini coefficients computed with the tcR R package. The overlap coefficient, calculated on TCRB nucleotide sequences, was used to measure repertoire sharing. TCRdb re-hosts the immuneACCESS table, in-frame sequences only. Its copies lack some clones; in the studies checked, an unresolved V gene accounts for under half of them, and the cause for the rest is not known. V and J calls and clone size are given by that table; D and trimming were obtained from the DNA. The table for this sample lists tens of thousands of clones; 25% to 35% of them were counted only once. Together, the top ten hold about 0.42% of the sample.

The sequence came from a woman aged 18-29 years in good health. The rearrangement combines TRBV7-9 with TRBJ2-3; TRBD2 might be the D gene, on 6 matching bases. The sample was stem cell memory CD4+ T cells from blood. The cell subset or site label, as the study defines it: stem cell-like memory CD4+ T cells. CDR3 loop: CASSPQTSLLDTQYF. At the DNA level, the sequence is TGTGCCAGCAGCCCCCAGACTAGTCTCCTGGATACGCAGTATTTT.